This record concerns one T cell receptor beta chain sequence. Its target is unknown. This specimen comes from a study of CD8+CD57+ T cells in acquired aplastic anemia. Study background: DNA from sorted CD4+ and CD8+ cells averaged roughly 3.4 ug. Among healthy donors, CD4+ cells averaged approximately 11 million reads. General study findings and limits: No significant patient-versus-control difference appeared in CD8+ Simpson's diversity. Patients and controls had in common approximately 28 CD8+ CDR3 sequences.

Germline assignment: CDR1 KGHDR and CDR2 SFDVKD. CDR3 size: 16 residues. The trim removed 6 bases at V and 4 bases at J, leaving 9 bases unmatched. The TCR beta profiling, which covered VDJ combination and CDR3 sequence, was carried out using genomic DNA as the template. TCRdb fed the reads into MiXCR, producing one record per CDR3 protein. This sample yields fewer than 250,000 distinct CDR3 sequences, of which less than 70% are seen a single time; more than 15% belongs to the top ten. Specimen: sorted CD4+, CD8+, or CD8+CD57+ T cells (not recorded which) from PBMCs. V is TRBV24-1 and J is TRBJ1-5, with 9 bases that match TRBD1. The sequence was collected from a human donor in good health, serving as a control. CDR3: CATSPGPTGGNQPQHF. CDR3 in DNA: TGTGCCACCAGTCCAGGGCCGACAGGGGGAAATCAGCCCCAGCATTTT.